This TCR beta chain was documented in a study of vaccination effects on CD4 cells after COVID-19. The study's findings and limits: After vaccination, at late timepoints, clones induced by infection and by vaccine contracted markedly.

J lost 2 bases, V lost 7 bases, and 5 bases had no gene match. Per germline, CDR1 MNHEY and CDR2 SVGAGI. The CDR3 has 14 residues. About this clone itself: Its matching antigen is unknown.

Generated by immunoSEQ multiplex PCR, the TCRdb table keeps only in-frame clones and is missing some. The sample includes around 71,000 clones, around 76% of them seen just once. Sequencing was preceded by expansion of antigen-specific CD4+ T cells with viral peptide pools in the ViraFEST assay. Subsequent to a culture period of under twelve days, CD4+ T cells were isolated. Among the vaccine recipients, none had a prior SARS-CoV-2 infection, and nucleocapsid antibodies were negative. A density of roughly 2 million PBMC per well was used; these cells were cultured with about 9.1 IU/ml IL-2 and roughly 10 ug/ml peptides. Half the medium was replaced with IL-2 medium on days 3 and 7.

Specimen: CD4+ T cells from PBMCs cultured with HCoV-OC43 spike peptides, collected before COVID-19 vaccination. Subset of the sample: HCoV-OC43 spike overlapping peptide pool stimulation. V gene TRBV6-5 combines with J gene TRBJ2-7, with TRBD2 identical over 10 bases. The clonotype was recovered from a human donor who received a COVID-19 vaccine. The CDR3 DNA reads TGTGCCAGCAAGGGCCTAGCGGGGGCCTACGAGCAGTACGTC. Its translation: CASKGLAGAYEQYV.